This TCR beta chain came from a study of cytomegalovirus exposure and HLA in healthy donors. The germline gives CDR1 SGHNT, CDR2 YENEEA. The CDR3 covers 16 residues. J lost 2 bases, V lost 1 base, and 7 bases had no gene match. The PCR made use of 60 Vbeta and 13 Jbeta primers. Profiled with immunoSEQ multiplex PCR; TCRdb holds only in-frame clones, not every one. This sample carries some 130,000 clones, roughly 60% of them seen once, and the ten largest clones take approximately 11%. The source material was PBMCs. The source is a man aged 35-49 years in good health and CMV-seropositive. The chain has TRBV11-3 and TRBJ2-5; 7 bases align to TRBD1. In nucleotides, the CDR3 is TGTGCCAGCAGCTTAGGGACAGGCACTTATCAAGAGACCCAGTACTTC. Translation gives CASSLGTGTYQETQYF.